Listed here are 27 T cell receptor beta chains from one sample, sequenced in a study of monozygotic twins with inflammatory bowel disease. With the 5' RACE reads reprocessed, TCRdb shows one record per CDR3 protein and no DNA. The sample spans a few hundred thousand distinct CDR3 sequences; the ten largest clones claim 2% to 3%. Sequencing was carried out using blood. These receptors originate from a human donor with ulcerative colitis or Crohn's disease, or a healthy co-twin of an affected twin (not recorded which).

The J gene is TRBJ2-7, the V gene TRBV12-3 or TRBV12-4; with no DNA, the TCRdb D assignment of TRBD1 cannot be verified. CDR3 length: 18 residues. Here the CDR3 reads CASSLATTLGGSSYEQYF.

This sequence joins TRBV27 and TRBJ1-5; lacking DNA, the TRBD1 call made by TCRdb goes unchecked. Germline V gene lookup returns CDR1 MNHEY and CDR2 SMNVEV (reference sequence). The CDR3 has 16 amino acids. The CDR3 sequence: CASSFYGQGLDQPQHF.

The chain recombines TRBV7-9 with TRBJ1-1. CDR1 SEHNR and CDR2 FQNEAQ come from the germline V gene (reference sequence). This CDR3 contains 17 residues. CDR3 region: CASSLARAGAVATEAFF. The entire variable domain, with the rest obtained from reference TRBV7-9 and TRBJ1-1, is as follows: DTGVSQNPRHKITKRGQNVTFRCDPISEHNRLYWYRQTLGQGPEFLTYFQNEAQLEKSRLLSDRFSAERPKGSFSTLEIQRTEQGDSAMYLCASSLARAGAVATEAFFGQGTRLTVV.

The J gene is TRBJ1-1, the V gene TRBV4-3. Germline V lookup: CDR1 LGHNA, CDR2 YSLEER. The CDR3 consists of 20 residues. The CDR3 loop reads CASSQDSPHWGGVMNTEAFF.

The chain uses TRBV19 and TRBJ2-6. The CDR3 covers 17 residues. Germline CDR1 LNHDA, CDR2 SQIVND (reference sequence). CDR3 amino acids: CASSIRRQGSGANVLTF. The whole variable domain, filled in from reference TRBV19 and TRBJ2-6, reads DGGITQSPKYLFRKEGQNVTLSCEQNLNHDAMYWYRQDPGQGLRLIYYSQIVNDFQKGDIAEGYSVSREKKESFPLTVTSAQKNPTAFYLCASSIRRQGSGANVLTFGAGSRLTVL.

The chain uses TRBV4-2 and TRBJ2-3; TCRdb reports TRBD2, a call that lacks DNA to check it against. CDR3 length equals 16 residues. The germline V gene has CDR1 LGHNA and CDR2 YNFKEQ. The CDR3: CASSQGSGGYIDTQYF.

J is TRBJ1-2 and V is TRBV12-3 or TRBV12-4; TCRdb's D call, TRBD1, is unchecked because there is no DNA. This CDR3 comprises 14 residues. CDR3: CASSPQGSNYGYTF.

The chain couples TRBV5-1 to TRBJ2-6. CDR1 and CDR2 from the germline V gene are SGHRS and YFSETQ. The CDR3 loop spans 16 amino acids. The CDR3 here is CASSLEAGSGANVLTF.

The chain couples TRBV6-5 to TRBJ2-7; TCRdb names TRBD2, which stays unverified in the absence of DNA. Germline loops: CDR1 MNHEY, CDR2 SVGAGI. This CDR3 is 18 amino acids long. The CDR3 loop reads CASSYSLVGRGNSYEQYF.

The chain couples TRBV5-1 to TRBJ2-7. Germline V gives CDR1 SGHRS, CDR2 YFSETQ. The CDR3 runs 12 residues. The CDR3 here is CASNSWDYERYF.

The chain has TRBV11-3 and TRBJ2-5. Germline V CDR1 and CDR2: SGHNT, YENEEA. The CDR3 runs 14 residues. CDR3 amino acids: CASSENWVQETQYF.

CDR3 loop: CASSPALEDTQYF. The V gene is TRBV4-2, the J gene TRBJ2-3. This CDR3 is 13 amino acids long. Germline V gene lookup returns CDR1 LGHNA and CDR2 YNFKEQ.

The chain recombines TRBV7-3 with TRBJ2-1; TCRdb designates TRBD1, a call that cannot be tested without DNA. Per the germline V gene, CDR1 is SGHTA and CDR2 is FQGTGA. The CDR3 loop spans 15 amino acids. The CDR3 sequence is CASSPTRATYNEQFF.

V and J are TRBV10-3 and TRBJ2-3; the TCRdb D gene call, TRBD2, has no DNA to confirm it. The germline V gene encodes CDR1 ENHRY and CDR2 SYGVKD. The CDR3 extends over 14 amino acids. The CDR3 spells CAIRSEGEGNTQYF.

This chain links TRBV20-1 with TRBJ2-3; TCRdb's assignment of TRBD1 cannot be checked, as there is no DNA. Germline loops: CDR1 DFQATT, CDR2 SNEGSKA (reference sequence). This CDR3 has 13 residues. The CDR3: CSASAGGADTQYF.

The chain employs TRBV6-2 or TRBV6-3 and TRBJ2-7; TCRdb outputs TRBD1, but without DNA this stays unchecked. The CDR3 is 13 amino acids. Germline-derived CDR1 and CDR2 are MNHEY and SVGEGT. CDR3 amino acids: CASTTDRYYEQYF.

The chain combines TRBV7-9 with TRBJ2-1; TCRdb outputs TRBD2, but without DNA this stays unchecked. Germline V gene sequence: CDR1 SEHNR, CDR2 FQNEAQ (reference sequence). The CDR3 loop spans 15 amino acids. CDR3 residues: CASSLSGTSYNEQFF.

This sequence joins TRBV12-3 or TRBV12-4 and TRBJ1-4; TCRdb's assignment of TRBD1 cannot be checked, as there is no DNA. This CDR3 region has 19 residues. The CDR3: CASSAPNQPPGPVNEKLFF.

The chain joins TRBV11-1 to TRBJ2-1; the TCRdb D gene call, TRBD2, has no DNA to confirm it. This CDR3 comprises 17 residues. Looked up from germline, CDR1 is SGHAT and CDR2 is FQDESV (reference sequence). CDR3 region: CASTSFTGLAGNNEQFF.

The chain carries TRBV7-9 and TRBJ1-2; TCRdb calls TRBD1, which cannot be checked without DNA. Per germline, CDR1 SEHNR and CDR2 FQNEAQ (reference sequence). The CDR3 covers 15 residues. The CDR3 spells CASSAQTGALYGYTF.

This rearrangement joins TRBV21-1 to TRBJ2-1; TCRdb's D call, TRBD2, is unchecked because there is no DNA. TRBV21-1 is termed a pseudogene. The CDR3 runs to 19 residues. The CDR3 is CASVRGSGSLAGVYNEQFF.

The chain uses TRBV28 and TRBJ2-7; checking the TCRdb D call of TRBD1 is not possible without DNA. CDR1 MDHEN and CDR2 SYDVKM come from the germline V gene. The CDR3 spans 14 residues. The CDR3 loop reads CASSSRQGENEQYF.

This CDR3 reads CASSIGGSYEQYF. The chain uses TRBV19 and TRBJ2-7; TCRdb picks TRBD1, but there is no DNA to check that call. Germline CDR1 LNHDA, CDR2 SQIVND (reference sequence). This CDR3 comprises 13 residues. Drawing the rest from reference TRBV19 and TRBJ2-7, the complete variable domain is DGGITQSPKYLFRKEGQNVTLSCEQNLNHDAMYWYRQDPGQGLRLIYYSQIVNDFQKGDIAEGYSVSREKKESFPLTVTSAQKNPTAFYLCASSIGGSYEQYFGPGTRLTVT.

The V and J genes are TRBV4-1 and TRBJ1-1. CDR3 length equals 14 residues. Looked up from germline, CDR1 is MGHRA and CDR2 is YSYEKL. CDR3 protein: CASSQGTGTRDRFF.

The chain carries TRBV7-2 and TRBJ2-5; TCRdb reports TRBD1, a call that lacks DNA to check it against. Looked up from germline, CDR1 is SGHTA and CDR2 is FQGNSA. The CDR3 consists of 14 residues. The CDR3 spells CASSPPWGGETQYF.

The V and J genes are TRBV6-1 and TRBJ1-6; the D call from TCRdb, TRBD1, cannot be confirmed without DNA. This CDR3 has 14 residues. Germline V gene sequence: CDR1 MNHNS, CDR2 SASEGT. CDR3 in amino acids: CASSGTGEWAPLHF.

V gene TRBV5-6 combines with J gene TRBJ2-2; TCRdb selects TRBD1, and the lack of DNA leaves this call unchecked. CDR3 length: 15 amino acids. Germline lookup yields CDR1 SGHDT and CDR2 YYEEEE. CDR3 amino acids: CASRSVTGEPGELFF.